The rows below give T cell receptor beta chains drawn from one sample of a study of Ad26.COV2.S vaccination and SARS-CoV-2 variants. Using immunoSEQ multiplex PCR, the repertoire was profiled, and TCRdb retains in-frame clones only, with some absent. The sample contains 300,000 to 400,000 clones, approximately 81% of which appear only once. The specimen was peripheral blood, collected in a trial of Ad26.COV2.S vaccine versus placebo. The receptors stem from a person aged 18-65 years who received the Ad26.COV2.S COVID-19 vaccine or a placebo. Each CDR3 is given with its conserved first and last residue. A D gene is named only where the DNA matches it firmly. Some rows mark clone size as missing; the rest say once, few, many or name a class of expanded clone.

v_gene	j_gene	abundance	d_gene	CDR3nt	CDR3aa
TRBV2	TRBJ2-5	.	.	TGTGCCAGCAGTATAATAGAGACCCAGTACTTC	CASSIIETQYF
TRBV19	TRBJ2-1	.	.	TGTGCCAGTAGTAGACGGATAGACAATGAGCAGTTCTTC	CASSRRIDNEQFF
TRBV29-1	TRBJ1-1	.	.	TGCAGCGCCCCCTCTCAAGTGAACACTGAAGCTTTCTTT	CSAPSQVNTEAFF
TRBV6-5	TRBJ2-1	.	TRBD2	TGTGCCAGCAGTTTCCGACTAGCGGGAGTTCACAATGAGCAGTTCTTC	CASSFRLAGVHNEQFF
TRBV23-1	TRBJ1-5	.	TRBD1	TGCGCCAGCGTAAGAAGGGGGGACAGAAATCAGCCCCAGCATTTT	CASVRRGDRNQPQHF
TRBV30	TRBJ2-5	.	.	TGTGCCTGGAGTGTAATGGCAGGGGGGAAAGAGACCCAGTACTTC	CAWSVMAGGKETQYF
TRBV19	TRBJ2-1	.	.	TGTGCCAGTAGTATAAGGCGAAGGCAAGGGGGTGGGAACGCCTACAATGAGCAGTTCTTC	CASSIRRRQGGGNAYNEQFF
TRBV5-1	TRBJ1-1	.	.	TGCGCCAGCAGCTTTTGGGGAAACACTGAAGCTTTCTTT	CASSFWGNTEAFF
TRBV5-1	TRBJ2-3	.	TRBD2	TGCGCCAGCAGACCATCTAGCGGGAGTGATACGCAGTATTTT	CASRPSSGSDTQYF
TRBV6-1	TRBJ1-6	once	.	TGTGCCAGCACAGGGGCTGATTCACCCCTCCACTTT	CASTGADSPLHF
TRBV12-5	TRBJ2-5	.	TRBD1	TGTGCTAGTGGAGTTGGACAGGGGGCCCAAGAGACCCAGTACTTC	CASGVGQGAQETQYF
TRBV6-1	TRBJ1-5	.	TRBD1	TGTGCCAGCAGTGAATGGGGACAGCCCAATCAGCCCCAGCATTTT	CASSEWGQPNQPQHF
TRBV7-2	TRBJ1-2	.	TRBD1	TGTGCCAGCAGCGTAGACAGGGTATATGGCTACACCTTC	CASSVDRVYGYTF
TRBV7-7	TRBJ2-3	.	.	TGTGCTAGCAGCTCGGGACCCAACACAGATACGCAGTATTTT	CASSSGPNTDTQYF
TRBV2	TRBJ2-1	.	.	TGTGCCAGCAGTGATATTGGGGCGGGGAATGAGCAGTTCTTC	CASSDIGAGNEQFF
TRBV5-6	TRBJ2-7	.	.	TGTGCCAGCAGCTTGGCCTACTGGGCCTACGAGCAGTACTTC	CASSLAYWAYEQYF
TRBV9	TRBJ2-5	.	.	TGTGCCAGCAGCGTACTCCAGGGTGATCGAGGAGAGACCCAGTACTTC	CASSVLQGDRGETQYF
TRBV9	TRBJ1-2	.	.	TGTGCCAGCAGCGGATCGGAGGGATCAACCTTCTATGGCTACACCTTC	CASSGSEGSTFYGYTF
TRBV9	TRBJ1-2	.	.	TGTGCCAGCAGCGTAGAAGTGGCAGGGGCTAACTATGGCTACACCTTC	CASSVEVAGANYGYTF
TRBV27	TRBJ2-3	.	TRBD1	TGTGCCAGCAGCGCGGACAGGGGGGGAGATACGCAGTATTTT	CASSADRGGDTQYF
TRBV13	TRBJ1-1	.	TRBD1	TGTGCCAGCAGCATCGGACAGGGGACGTTTCTCGGAGCTTTCTTT	CASSIGQGTFLGAFF
TRBV5-1	TRBJ2-7	.	TRBD2	TGCGCCAGCAGCCGGACTAGCGCCTCCTACGAGCAGTACTTC	CASSRTSASYEQYF
TRBV5-1	TRBJ1-1	.	.	TGCGCCAGCCGGCAGGGGTCGAGCCTCAACACTGAAGCTTTCTTT	CASRQGSSLNTEAFF
TRBV29-1	TRBJ2-7	.	.	TGCAGCGCCCGAACTAGGGACGAGCAGTACTTC	CSARTRDEQYF
TRBV7-9	TRBJ2-1	.	TRBD2	TGTGCCAGCAGCACCAGCGGGAGTGGGGTCTTC	CASSTSGSGVF
TRBV5-1	TRBJ2-2	.	.	TGCGCCAGCAGCTTGGGTTGGCTCCAAAACACCGGGGAGCTGTTTTTT	CASSLGWLQNTGELFF
TRBV2	TRBJ2-3	.	.	TGTGCCAGCAGGGAGAGGGGGGCGCGGACTAGCACAGATACGCAGTATTTT	CASRERGARTSTDTQYF
TRBV2	TRBJ1-1	.	.	TGTGCCAGCAGTAGACGGAAGGTGGACACTGAAGCTTTCTTT	CASSRRKVDTEAFF
TRBV29-1	TRBJ1-1	.	TRBD1	TGCAGCGTTTACTCGGACAGGGGCGGCACTGAAGCTTTCTTT	CSVYSDRGGTEAFF
TRBV28	TRBJ1-1	.	TRBD1	TGTGCCAGCAGTTTGGACAGGGTTTACACTGAAGCTTTCTTT	CASSLDRVYTEAFF
TRBV29-1	TRBJ2-2	.	.	TGCAGCGTTGTATTGCCCGGGGGCGGGGAGCTGTTTTTT	CSVVLPGGGELFF
TRBV5-6	TRBJ1-2	.	TRBD1	TGTGCCAGCATTGGGACAGGGGGCGCAGACTATGGCTACACCTTC	CASIGTGGADYGYTF
TRBV6-5	TRBJ1-1	.	.	TGTGCCAGCAGTTACTACAGAGAAGCTTTCTTT	CASSYYREAFF
TRBV19	TRBJ2-2	few	.	TGTGCCAGTAGTATCCAGGGACCAACGAACACCGGGGAGCTGTTTTTT	CASSIQGPTNTGELFF
TRBV19	TRBJ2-3	.	.	TGTGCCAGTAGTATCTACGGGATGAGCACAGATACGCAGTATTTT	CASSIYGMSTDTQYF
TRBV12-3/TRBV12-4	TRBJ2-5	.	.	TGTGCCAGCAGCCCCGAAAGGGGAGAGACCCAGTACTTC	CASSPERGETQYF
TRBV5-1	TRBJ2-1	.	.	TGCGCCAGCAGGGGGTTCTCCTACAATGAGCAGTTCTTC	CASRGFSYNEQFF
TRBV3-1/TRBV3-2	TRBJ2-7	.	TRBD2	TGTGCCAGCAGCCCGACTAGCGGGAGCTACGAGCAGTACTTC	CASSPTSGSYEQYF
TRBV5-6	TRBJ1-4	.	.	TGTGCCAGCAGCTCGAATATGGAGTATGAAAAACTGTTTTTT	CASSSNMEYEKLFF
TRBV9	TRBJ2-5	.	.	TGTGCCAGCACCGTAAGAGGGGGGAGGCAAGAGACCCAGTACTTC	CASTVRGGRQETQYF
TRBV3-1/TRBV3-2	TRBJ2-2	.	.	TGTGCCAGCAGCCCATTAAGCGACACCGGGGAGCTGTTTTTT	CASSPLSDTGELFF
TRBV7-2	TRBJ1-4	once	TRBD1	TGTGCCAGCAGCCCGGACAGGGTTGGGGAAAAACTGTTTTTT	CASSPDRVGEKLFF
TRBV10-1	TRBJ2-5	.	TRBD1	TGCGCCAGCAGTTCGACGACAGGGCCTGGACAAGAGACCCAGTACTTC	CASSSTTGPGQETQYF
TRBV15	TRBJ2-7	.	.	TGTGCCACCAGCAGAGATCGGAACGCCCCGACCTTCTCCTACGAGCAGTACTTC	CATSRDRNAPTFSYEQYF
TRBV5-8	TRBJ2-2	.	TRBD1	TGTGCCAGCAGCCCGAGGACAGGGTTGAACACCGGGGAGCTGTTTTTT	CASSPRTGLNTGELFF
TRBV7-6	TRBJ2-1	.	.	TGTGCCAGCAGCTTAAGTGCTTATTCTCACAATGAGCAGTTCTTC	CASSLSAYSHNEQFF
TRBV2	TRBJ1-2	.	.	TGTGCCAGCAGGCCAGAGGGAGGTCCTAACTATGGCTACACCTTC	CASRPEGGPNYGYTF
TRBV3-1/TRBV3-2	TRBJ2-5	.	.	TGTGCCAGCAGCCAAGATGTGGAGACCCAGTACTTC	CASSQDVETQYF
TRBV7-2	TRBJ1-2	.	.	TGTGCCAGCAGCTACAGGGATTCTGGCTATGGCTACACCTTC	CASSYRDSGYGYTF
TRBV5-1	TRBJ2-6	.	.	TGCGCCAGCAGTTTCCGGGACACCGGGGCCAACGTCCTGACTTTC	CASSFRDTGANVLTF
TRBV5-1	TRBJ2-1	.	.	TGCGCCAGCAGCTTGATGAATGAAGGCAATGAGCAGTTCTTC	CASSLMNEGNEQFF
TRBV7-2	TRBJ2-5	.	TRBD2	TGTGCCAGCAGCTTCGGACTAGCGGGAGGAGAGACCCAGTACTTC	CASSFGLAGGETQYF
TRBV30	TRBJ1-4	.	.	TGTGCCTGGAGTCCCGGGCGCTCTAATGAAAAACTGTTTTTT	CAWSPGRSNEKLFF
TRBV7-2	TRBJ1-5	.	TRBD1	TGTGCCAGCAGCTTAAGTGGGACAGGGGGCCAGCCCCAGCATTTT	CASSLSGTGGQPQHF
TRBV5-4	TRBJ2-7	.	TRBD1	TGTGCCAGCAGCGATTTGACAGGGCCCTACGAGCAGTACTTC	CASSDLTGPYEQYF
TRBV28	TRBJ2-5	.	TRBD1	TGTGCCAGCAGCAGGGGGCCCCGGGAGACCCAGTACTTC	CASSRGPRETQYF
TRBV5-4	TRBJ2-7	.	.	TGTGCCAGCAGCTTGATCGGTCAAGGGTTCAACGAGCAGTACTTC	CASSLIGQGFNEQYF
TRBV5-1	TRBJ1-4	.	.	TGCGCCAGCAGCCCGGGAGGGGATTTGGATGAAAAACTGTTTTTT	CASSPGGDLDEKLFF